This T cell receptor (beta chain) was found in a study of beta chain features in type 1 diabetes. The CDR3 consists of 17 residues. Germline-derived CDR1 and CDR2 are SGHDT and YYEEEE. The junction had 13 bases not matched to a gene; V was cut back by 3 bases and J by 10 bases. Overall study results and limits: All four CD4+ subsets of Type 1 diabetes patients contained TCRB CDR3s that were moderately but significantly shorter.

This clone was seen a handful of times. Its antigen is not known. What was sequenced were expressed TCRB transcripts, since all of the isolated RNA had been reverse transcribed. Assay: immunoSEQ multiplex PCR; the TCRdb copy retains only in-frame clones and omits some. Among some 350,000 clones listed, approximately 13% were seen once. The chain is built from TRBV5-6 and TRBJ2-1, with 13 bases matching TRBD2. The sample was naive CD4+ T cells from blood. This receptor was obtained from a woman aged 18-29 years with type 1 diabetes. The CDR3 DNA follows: TGTGCCAGCAGCTCCCTGACTAGCGGGAGGAGTGTAGGGGAGCAGTTCTTC. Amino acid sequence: CASSSLTSGRSVGEQFF.